The entry below gives a single T cell receptor beta chain sequence along with its context. Its matching antigen is unknown. Germline loops: CDR1 SEHNR, CDR2 FQNEAQ (reference sequence). This CDR3 has 16 amino acids. The V segment lost 3 bases and the J segment 3 bases; nucleotides outside the gene matches: 8. This sample is drawn from a study of T-cell memory formation after mild COVID-19. Regarding the study as a whole: CD4/CD8 balance characterized clones contracting day 15 to 85, and CD4+ skew characterized later expanders. Detection of some responders pre-infection suggested pre-existing cross-reactive memory T cells participated. Contracting CD4+ clones sat mainly in CM and EM; CD8+ in EMRA.

With constant-segment primers, 5'RACE yielded cDNA libraries of TCR alpha and TCR beta that carried sample barcodes and UMIs. TCRdb reprocessed the 5' RACE reads with MiXCR, giving one entry per CDR3 protein. Here the sample spans about 360,000 distinct CDR3 sequences, around 15% being singletons. The rearrangement uses TRBV7-9 and TRBJ2-3, with TRBD1 matching 8 bases. The origin of this receptor is a man between 18 and 35 years old who had mild COVID-19 (a few samples of this study predate the infection). Cell type and time point are not known. Sequenced material: PBMCs or a T cell subset sorted from them (not recorded which). CDR3 protein: CASSFGQGRMTDTQYF. In DNA, the CDR3 is TGTGCCAGCAGCTTTGGACAGGGCAGGATGACAGATACGCAGTATTTT.